This T cell receptor (beta chain) was profiled in a study of beta chain features in type 1 diabetes. This CDR3 is 14 amino acids long. The V and J ends lost 3 bases and 2 bases respectively, with 9 bases between them. The germline gives CDR1 SGHAT, CDR2 FQDESV (reference sequence). Findings of the study overall: For Type 1 diabetes patients, all four CD4+ subsets carried TCRB CDR3s that were moderately but significantly shorter. Cells expressing TCR highly could be over-represented by cDNA sequencing.

This clone was picked up a small number of times. Its specificity is not known. Every isolated RNA sample was fully reverse transcribed, so sequencing captured expressed TCRB transcripts. TCRdb's table, derived via immunoSEQ multiplex PCR, lists solely in-frame clones and lacks some. The table lists hundreds of thousands of clones, roughly 13% of them singletons. The V and J genes are TRBV11-1 and TRBJ2-3; D perhaps matches TRBD2 (6 bases). The material sequenced was naive CD4+ T cells from blood. This TCR derives from a man aged 18-30 years with type 1 diabetes. CDR3 amino acids: CASSFSGHTDTQYF. CDR3 DNA sequence: TGTGCCAGCAGCTTTAGCGGTCACACAGATACGCAGTATTTT.